This entry is about one T cell receptor (beta chain). V shed 5 bases, J shed 6 bases, and the junction held 13 bases outside the gene matches. The V gene's germline CDR1 is SNHLY and CDR2 FYNNEI. This CDR3 has 15 amino acids. This entry comes from a study of blood T cell repertoires in COVID-19. The wider study: Sources were T cells, B-cell-depleted T cells, or PBMCs; the material itself was cDNA or gDNA.

Assay: immunoSEQ multiplex PCR; the TCRdb copy retains only in-frame clones and omits some. The table includes approximately 240,000 clones, about 89% detected once. Participants spanned ages about 18 to 90 years and resided in 24 US areas. This TCR was recovered from a woman younger than 30 who had recovered from COVID-19. This chain uses TRBV2 with TRBJ2-7; 7 bases are shared with TRBD1. Sample: PBMCs or T cells enriched from blood (not recorded which). The CDR3 reads CASSSSRGQLGEQYF. The CDR3 DNA sequence: TGTGCCAGCAGTTCTTCTAGGGGACAGCTCGGCGAGCAGTACTTC.